This TCR beta chain was recovered during a study of cytomegalovirus exposure and HLA in healthy donors. With 60 Vbeta and 13 Jbeta primers, the PCR was carried out. Generated by immunoSEQ multiplex PCR, the TCRdb table keeps only in-frame clones and is missing some. Among 200,000 to 250,000 clones listed, 70% were seen once. Deletions cut 4 bases from V and 0 bases from J, with 13 bases between. This CDR3 contains 15 residues. Germline values: CDR1 SGHDT, CDR2 YYEEEE. For this clone: The antigen is not known.

Study results and limitations: Likely technical artifact: a cluster of highly shared sequence variants.

This clonotype originated in a man between 35 and 55 years old in good health and CMV-seropositive. The chain carries TRBV5-6 and TRBJ1-2; the D gene is possibly TRBD1 (5 bases). The sample taken for sequencing was PBMCs. The CDR3 here is CASSPPGQANYGYTF. DNA of the CDR3: TGTGCCAGCAGCCCCCCTGGACAAGCTAACTATGGCTACACCTTC. Using reference TRBV5-6 and TRBJ1-2 for the parts outside the CDR3, the full variable domain is DAGVTQSPTHLIKTRGQQVTLRCSPKSGHDTVSWYQQALGQGPQFIFQYYEEEERQRGNFPDRFSGHQFPNYSSELNVNALLLGDSALYLCASSPPGQANYGYTFGSGTRLTVV.